This T cell receptor beta chain is drawn from a study of shared clonotypes between healthy human individuals. Study-wide results and caveats: In the sorted subsets, rarefaction showed sequencing was incomplete despite large depth.

Investigators spread the genomic DNA of each subset evenly over several immunoSEQ plates. The data were produced by immunoSEQ multiplex PCR, yet TCRdb's version contains in-frame clones alone and is incomplete. The data contain hundreds of thousands of clones, 55% to 85% of them singletons. Note on this clone: Its antigen is undetermined.

Sequencing was done on a sample of memory CD4+ T cells sorted from blood. Subset denoted: CD45RA-negative fraction. The clonotype originates from a woman in her twenties or thirties in good health.

The CDR3 loop reads CASQDGYSYEQYF. The CDR3 DNA reads as TGTGCCAGCCAGGACGGTTACTCCTACGAGCAGTACTTC. This chain links TRBV4-2 with TRBJ2-7, with unresolved D. The CDR3 is made up of 13 amino acids. Per germline, CDR1 LGHNA and CDR2 YNFKEQ. The V end was cut by 8 bases, the J end by 0 bases, with 11 bases between.